In its sample, the clone carrying this TCR beta chain was seen a few times. Individuals aged about 18 to 100 years were recruited from fewer than 25 US areas. Participants were placed into cohorts based on the clinical history they reported. TCRdb's copy holds only in-frame clones and misses some; the assay was immunoSEQ multiplex PCR. The repertoire consists of around 330,000 clones, with 89% occurring once and the leading ten covering about 9.5%. The sample comes from a study of blood T cell repertoires in COVID-19. Study information: COVID-19 samples, acute and convalescent, were from the United States, Italy and Spain. PBMCs, B-cell-depleted T cells, or T cells were the source of the cDNA or gDNA that made up the material.

V lost 4 bases to trimming and J lost 2 bases, with 9 bases between them. The CDR3 spans 13 residues. Germline lookup yields CDR1 LNHDA and CDR2 SQIVND (reference sequence). The rearrangement joins TRBV19 to TRBJ2-7; D is possibly TRBD1 (5 bases). The sample comprised PBMCs or T cells enriched from blood (not recorded which). This TCR came from a woman aged 40 to 49 who had recovered from COVID-19. CDR3 amino acids: CASSKDRTYEQYF. In nucleotides, the CDR3 is TGTGCCAGTAGTAAAGACAGAACCTACGAGCAGTACTTC. The full variable domain, its missing parts supplied by reference TRBV19 and TRBJ2-7, is DGGITQSPKYLFRKEGQNVTLSCEQNLNHDAMYWYRQDPGQGLRLIYYSQIVNDFQKGDIAEGYSVSREKKESFPLTVTSAQKNPTAFYLCASSKDRTYEQYFGPGTRLTVT.